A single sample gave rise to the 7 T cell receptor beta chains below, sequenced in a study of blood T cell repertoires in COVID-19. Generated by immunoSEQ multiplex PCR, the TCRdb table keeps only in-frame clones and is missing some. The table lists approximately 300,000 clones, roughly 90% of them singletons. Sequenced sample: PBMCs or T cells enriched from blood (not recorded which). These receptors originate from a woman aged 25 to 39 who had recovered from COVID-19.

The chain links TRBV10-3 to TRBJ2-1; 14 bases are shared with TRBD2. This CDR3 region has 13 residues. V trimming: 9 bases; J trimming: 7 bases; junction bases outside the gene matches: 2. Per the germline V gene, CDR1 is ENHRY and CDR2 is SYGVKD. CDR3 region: CAMGLAGANEQFF. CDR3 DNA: TGTGCCATGGGACTAGCGGGAGCTAATGAGCAGTTCTTC.

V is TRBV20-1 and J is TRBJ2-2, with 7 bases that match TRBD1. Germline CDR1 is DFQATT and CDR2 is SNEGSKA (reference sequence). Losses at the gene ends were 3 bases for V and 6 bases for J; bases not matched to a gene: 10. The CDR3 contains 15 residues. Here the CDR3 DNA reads TGCAGTGCTAGTGGAACAGGGGTGATCTCCGGGGAGCTGTTTTTT. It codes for CSASGTGVISGELFF.

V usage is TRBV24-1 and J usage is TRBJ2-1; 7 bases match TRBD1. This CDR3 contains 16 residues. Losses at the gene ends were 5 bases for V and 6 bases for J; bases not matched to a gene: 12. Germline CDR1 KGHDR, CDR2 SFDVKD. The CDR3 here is CATSGASGQLSNEQFF. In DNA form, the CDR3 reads TGTGCCACCAGTGGGGCTTCGGGACAGCTATCCAATGAGCAGTTCTTC.

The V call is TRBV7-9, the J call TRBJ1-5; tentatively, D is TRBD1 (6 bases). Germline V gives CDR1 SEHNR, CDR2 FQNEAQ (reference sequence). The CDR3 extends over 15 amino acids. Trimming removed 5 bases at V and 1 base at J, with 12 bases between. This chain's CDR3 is CASSIDGQSNQPQHF. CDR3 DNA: TGTGCCAGCAGCATAGACGGACAGAGCAATCAGCCCCAGCATTTT.

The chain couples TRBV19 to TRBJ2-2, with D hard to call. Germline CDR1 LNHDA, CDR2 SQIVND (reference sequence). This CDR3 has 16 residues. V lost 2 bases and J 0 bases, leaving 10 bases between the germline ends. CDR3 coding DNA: TGTGCCAGTAGTATATGGGCGCCGCCGAACACCGGGGAGCTGTTTTTT. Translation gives CASSIWAPPNTGELFF.

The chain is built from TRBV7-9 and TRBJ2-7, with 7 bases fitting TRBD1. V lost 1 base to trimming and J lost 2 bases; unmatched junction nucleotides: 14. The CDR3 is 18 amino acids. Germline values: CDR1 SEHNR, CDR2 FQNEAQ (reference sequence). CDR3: CASSLVLSSRTGTYEQYF. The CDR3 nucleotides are TGTGCCAGCAGCTTAGTGCTTAGTTCACGGACAGGCACCTACGAGCAGTACTTC.

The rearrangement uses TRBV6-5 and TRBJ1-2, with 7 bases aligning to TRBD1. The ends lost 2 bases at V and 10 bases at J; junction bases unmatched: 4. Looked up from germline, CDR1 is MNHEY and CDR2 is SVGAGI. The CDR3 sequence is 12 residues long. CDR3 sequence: CASSYNQGDYTF. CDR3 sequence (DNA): TGTGCCAGCAGTTACAACCAGGGGGACTACACCTTC.